Given below is one T cell receptor beta chain in context. The method was immunoSEQ multiplex PCR; TCRdb's version includes in-frame clones alone and lacks a portion of them. The repertoire holds 310,000 or so clones, with approximately 88% as singletons. Germline CDR1 is MDHEN and CDR2 is SYDVKM. The CDR3 runs to 16 residues. V gave up 5 bases and J gave up 7 bases; unmatched junction bases: 13. The data originate from a study of blood T cell repertoires in COVID-19. Study context: From the United States, Italy and Spain came samples of acute and convalescent COVID-19.

This chain uses TRBV28 with TRBJ1-4, with 7 positions matching TRBD1. The sequencing sample was made of PBMCs or T cells enriched from blood (not recorded which). The receptor comes from a woman between 18 and 29 years old who had recovered from COVID-19. The CDR3 is CASSPTTGLDGEKLFF. The CDR3 DNA is TGTGCCAGCAGTCCCACGACAGGGTTGGATGGTGAAAAACTGTTTTTT. The complete variable domain, with remaining parts taken from reference TRBV28 and TRBJ1-4, reads DVKVTQSSRYLVKRTGEKVFLECVQDMDHENMFWYRQDPGLGLRLIYFSYDVKMKEKGDIPEGYSVSREKKERFSLILESASTNQTSMYLCASSPTTGLDGEKLFFGSGTQLSVL.